These 21 T cell receptor beta chains share one sample of origin, sequenced in a study of memory CD4+ T cells and cytomegalovirus serostatus. Clones were sequenced by immunoSEQ multiplex PCR, and TCRdb holds only the in-frame ones, with some missing. The repertoire consists of over 35,000 clones, with roughly three quarters occurring once and the leading ten covering around 0.99%. The sort gate was single viable CD3+CD4+CD8-CD45RO+ cells for memory CD4+ T cells. The sequenced sample consisted of memory CD4+ T cells from blood. Receptor source: an adult in good health and CMV-seronegative.

The chain recombines TRBV18 with TRBJ2-3; the D is unclear. V dropped 6 bases and J dropped 1 base, with 11 bases sitting between them. This CDR3 has 14 amino acids. Germline CDR1 is KGHSH and CDR2 is LQKENI. CDR3 DNA sequence: TGTGCCAGCTCGCCCTCGACGGGCACAGATACGCAGTATTTT. Translation: CASSPSTGTDTQYF.

In its sample, this clone was seen once. The J gene is TRBJ1-4, the V gene TRBV28; D is possibly TRBD1 (5 bases). The CDR3 spans 15 residues. The germline gives CDR1 MDHEN, CDR2 SYDVKM. Trimming took 6 bases from V and 8 from J, leaving 19 bases between them. The CDR3 is CASSPGAGGREKLFF. In DNA, the CDR3 is TGTGCCAGCAGCCCCGGGGCCGGCGGGCGGGAAAAACTGTTTTTT.

The chain couples TRBV2 to TRBJ2-1; D ambiguous. The germline CDR1 and CDR2 sequences are SNHLY and FYNNEI. The CDR3 extends over 15 amino acids. V was pared by 4 bases and J by 0 bases, with 10 bases between. This CDR3 is CASSGAASSYNEQFF. The CDR3 coding sequence is TGTGCCAGCAGTGGGGCGGCTAGCTCCTACAATGAGCAGTTCTTC.

The chain recombines TRBV29-1 with TRBJ2-2; 10 positions match TRBD1. Germline V gives CDR1 SQVTM, CDR2 ANQGSEA. V lost 7 bases, J lost 4 bases, and 6 bases stayed unmatched. There are 14 residues in the CDR3. CDR3 nucleotides: TGCAGCGGGAGGACAGGGGGAATCACCGGGGAGCTGTTTTTT. As protein: CSGRTGGITGELFF.

V gene TRBV6-5 combines with J gene TRBJ1-1; perhaps TRBD1 as D (6 bases). CDR1 is MNHEY and CDR2 is SVGAGI in the germline V gene. V lost 3 bases, J lost 1 base, and 15 bases lay in between. The CDR3 has 16 amino acids. The CDR3 region has the DNA TGTGCCAGCAGTTATGACCCAGGGGCTCGGAACACTGAAGCTTTCTTT. This encodes CASSYDPGARNTEAFF.

The chain uses TRBV6-1 and TRBJ1-5, with D tentatively TRBD1 (6 bases). The CDR3 length is 15 residues. The germline gives CDR1 MNHNS, CDR2 SASEGT. V dropped 6 bases and J dropped 4 bases, with 16 bases sitting between them. CDR3 sequence: CASRGKGVQNQPQHF. CDR3 coding DNA: TGTGCCAGCAGGGGCAAGGGGGTTCAAAATCAGCCCCAGCATTTT.

This chain connects TRBV7-9 to TRBJ2-7, with D tentatively TRBD2 (5 bases). This CDR3 comprises 13 residues. Trimming took 5 bases from V and 3 from J, leaving 11 bases between them. CDR1 is SEHNR and CDR2 is FQNEAQ in the germline V gene (reference sequence). As DNA, the CDR3 is TGTGCCAGCAGCCGGGGTCGGAGCTACGAGCAGTACTTC. The encoded protein is CASSRGRSYEQYF.

This clone was detected a few times. V usage is TRBV25-1 and J usage is TRBJ1-4, with 8 bases matching TRBD1. This CDR3 has 13 residues. Germline lookup yields CDR1 MGHDK and CDR2 SYGVNS. V trimming: 8 bases; J trimming: 8 bases; junction bases outside the gene matches: 7. The CDR3, as DNA: TGTGCCAGCGGGACAGGATTCGGGGAAAAACTGTTTTTT. Translated, it gives CASGTGFGEKLFF.

This clone was recorded a few times. The chain combines TRBV6-1 with TRBJ1-6; D is ambiguous. This CDR3 contains 14 residues. CDR1 is MNHNS, CDR2 SASEGT, per germline. The V and J ends lost 4 bases and 0 bases respectively, with 4 bases between them. This chain's CDR3 is CASSGRSYNSPLHF. CDR3 bases: TGTGCCAGCAGTGGGCGCTCCTATAATTCACCCCTCCACTTT.

The V and J genes are TRBV28 and TRBJ1-6; 8 bases fit TRBD1. The germline gives CDR1 MDHEN, CDR2 SYDVKM. CDR3 length: 14 residues. V lost 2 bases, J lost 10 bases, and 4 bases stayed unmatched. DNA of the CDR3: TGTGCCAGCAGTTTAGTCAGGGGGCAGTCACCCCTCCACTTT. Its translation is CASSLVRGQSPLHF. The full variable domain, its missing parts supplied by reference TRBV28 and TRBJ1-6, is DVKVTQSSRYLVKRTGEKVFLECVQDMDHENMFWYRQDPGLGLRLIYFSYDVKMKEKGDIPEGYSVSREKKERFSLILESASTNQTSMYLCASSLVRGQSPLHFGNGTRLTVT.

This chain connects TRBV6-4 to TRBJ1-2; D remains unclear. The germline V gene has CDR1 MRHNA and CDR2 SNTAGT. The CDR3 has 13 amino acids. The germline V and J ends were trimmed by 5 bases and 3 bases, with 10 bases remaining between them. As DNA, the CDR3 is TGTGCCAGCAGTCCGGACGGCTACTATGGCTACACCTTC. Translation: CASSPDGYYGYTF.

In its sample, this clone was seen once. The chain joins TRBV13 to TRBJ1-2; D perhaps matches TRBD1 (6 bases). The CDR3 sequence is 16 residues long. Trimming took 4 bases from V and 3 from J, leaving 18 bases between them. Germline V gene sequence: CDR1 PRHDT, CDR2 FYEKMQ (reference sequence). The CDR3: CASSSLGGDTDYGYTF. The CDR3 DNA follows: TGTGCCAGCAGCTCCCTGGGGGGGGACACCGACTATGGCTACACCTTC.

The rearrangement uses TRBV18 and TRBJ2-1; perhaps D is TRBD1 or TRBD2 (5 bases each). The V gene lost 3 bases and the J gene lost 6 bases, with 12 bases spanning the gap. The CDR3 extends over 14 amino acids. Germline-derived CDR1 and CDR2 are KGHSH and LQKENI. The CDR3 coding sequence is TGTGCCAGCTCACCGAGGGACGGGACCAATGAGCAGTTCTTC. Translating gives CASSPRDGTNEQFF.

V is TRBV10-3 and J is TRBJ2-6; no clear D. V dropped 6 bases and J dropped 1 base, with 10 bases sitting between them. CDR3 length equals 15 residues. Germline values: CDR1 ENHRY, CDR2 SYGVKD. CDR3: CAIRSRESGANVLTF. Here the CDR3 DNA reads TGTGCCATCAGGTCTAGGGAATCTGGGGCCAACGTCCTGACTTTC.

The chain employs TRBV21-1 and TRBJ2-7. TRBV21-1 is listed as a pseudogene. The CDR3 sequence is 12 residues long. As DNA, the CDR3 is TGTGCCAGCAGCAAGGGCTCCTACGAGCAGTACTTC. This encodes CASSKGSYEQYF.

The gene calls are TRBV4-3 and TRBJ1-5; no clear D. The CDR3 loop spans 13 amino acids. Germline values: CDR1 LGHNA, CDR2 YSLEER. V was clipped by 4 bases and J by 6 bases, with 10 bases between them. The CDR3 spells CASSLDVGQPQHF. The CDR3 nucleotides are TGCGCCAGCAGCCTGGACGTCGGTCAGCCCCAGCATTTT.

The chain combines TRBV30 with TRBJ2-6; D remains unclear. CDR3 length equals 13 residues. With 4 bases removed from V and 1 base from J, the gap between germline ends came to 5 bases. Per germline, CDR1 GTSNPN and CDR2 SVGIG (reference sequence). The CDR3 coding sequence is TGTGCCTGGAAACCGTCTGGGGCCAACGTCCTGACTTTC. Amino acid sequence: CAWKPSGANVLTF.

This chain uses TRBV9 with TRBJ1-1, with a possible D match to TRBD1 (6 bases). Trimming removed 1 base at V and 2 bases at J, with 15 bases between. Germline assignment: CDR1 SGDLS and CDR2 YYNGEE. The CDR3 is 16 amino acids. CDR3 sequence: CASSVTGGGGNTEAFF. DNA of the CDR3: TGTGCCAGCAGCGTAACCGGGGGAGGGGGAAACACTGAAGCTTTCTTT.

The chain couples TRBV28 to TRBJ1-5; D might be TRBD1 (6 bases). CDR1 is MDHEN and CDR2 is SYDVKM in the germline V gene. V lost 4 bases to trimming and J lost 1 base, with 14 bases between them. The CDR3 extends over 16 amino acids. The CDR3 here is CASSSGAGQSNQPQHF. CDR3 in DNA: TGTGCCAGCAGTTCTGGCGCCGGACAGAGCAATCAGCCCCAGCATTTT.

V gene TRBV28 combines with J gene TRBJ1-5; D perhaps matches TRBD1 (5 bases). V was clipped by 6 bases and J by 2 bases, with 11 bases between them. The germline CDR1 and CDR2 sequences are MDHEN and SYDVKM. This CDR3 has 14 residues. The CDR3 loop is CASRGPRGNQPQHF. Written as DNA, the CDR3 is TGTGCCAGCAGAGGGCCCAGGGGCAATCAGCCCCAGCATTTT.

This clone was observed a handful of times. The sample holds other DNA sequences that translate to the same CDR3. The V gene is TRBV7-9, the J gene TRBJ1-5; D perhaps matches TRBD1 (5 bases). V lost 3 bases and J 2 bases, leaving 8 bases between the germline ends. CDR1 is SEHNR, CDR2 FQNEAQ, per germline (reference sequence). The CDR3 spans 14 residues. The CDR3 loop reads CASSLGGRNQPQHF. The CDR3 DNA reads TGTGCCAGCAGCTTGGGGGGTCGCAATCAGCCCCAGCATTTT.